This entry concerns a single TCR beta chain. This clone came up once. Its antigen is still unknown. Per-base qualities were not stored, and no clone one base away is much larger. The collaborating institutions used their own protocols to collect whole blood in K2EDTA tubes. Collaborator samples were shipped for TCRbeta analysis as frozen whole blood, isolated PBMCs, or DNA extracted from either sample type. CDR1 and CDR2 (GTSNPN, SVGIG) derive from the germline V gene (reference sequence). The CDR3 numbers 12 residues from cysteine through phenylalanine. Only CDR3 DNA remains: 36 bases, in frame from the first base. The germline ends are 11 bases apart after V is trimmed by 7 bases and J by 2 bases. The data stem from a study of blood T cell repertoires in COVID-19 (dated by TCRdb to 2020 to 2022). In terms of the full investigation: The collaborator samples originated in the United States, Italy and Spain and spanned the acute and convalescent phases of COVID-19. The repertoires were released in a freely available public database meant as a resource for research on the immune response to SARS-CoV-2. The samples were drawn from the first 160 participants of the ongoing ImmuneRACE study and from 950 to 1,500 subjects provided by 6 global collaborators. The prospective study material was composed of cDNA or gDNA derived from T cells, B-cell-depleted T cells, or PBMCs. A de-identified subject ID, COVID-19 status, age in years and sex were almost always included in the sample metadata. Deeply sampled blood TCRbeta repertoires from subjects exposed to, actively infected with, or recovered from COVID-19 were included in the dataset. Where HLA class I and class II types were available, the types were taken from metadata supplied by the sample provider, not from assay-based typing.

TCRbeta CDR3 regions were amplified from genomic DNA by means of the immunoSEQ Assay, a bias-controlled multiplex PCR. In the authors' own workflow: The number of nucleated cells in each sample was estimated by amplification of reference gene primers within the assay. Sequence reads were collapsed and filtered to measure the absolute abundance of every unique TCRbeta CDR3 rearrangement. Productive Simpson clonality was computed per sample as the square root of Simpson's diversity index over productive rearrangements. TCRdb limited this immuneACCESS table to in-frame rearrangements with V and J called. A share of clones is missing; checked studies link under half to unresolved V genes, and the rest is unexplained. V and J calls and clone size are given by that table; D and trimming were obtained from the DNA. The sample yields under 200,000 clones; roughly 88% were counted once. The ten largest account for 2% to 3% of the sample.

General findings and caveats noted by the study authors: Clinical and demographic metadata were provided uncurated, with the amount varying by source and participant.

The TCR originated in a man aged 18 to 30 with acute or convalescent COVID-19. This chain joins TRBV30 to TRBJ1-2; the D gene identity is not certain. Sequenced material: peripheral blood. In nucleotides, the sequence is TGTGCCTACACACCTCAAAACTATGGCTACACCTTC. This is translated as CAYTPQNYGYTF.